This entry is about one T cell receptor (beta chain). The antigen this receptor binds is unknown. The record has no base qualities; no much larger clone is one base away. Relative to germline, V is 3 bases shorter and J is 5 bases shorter, with 11 bases between their ends. CDR1 MNHEY and CDR2 SVGEGT were looked up in the germline V gene. Including the terminal cysteine and phenylalanine, the CDR3 comprises 13 residues. CDR3 DNA is the only sequence kept; it has 39 bases, read in frame from the first base. Ophthalmopathy patients had moderately to severely active disease, with a Clinical Activity Score of 3 or more, a NOSPECS grade of 4 or more, and a disease duration of less than 3 months. The study excluded patients with uncontrolled infections, other autoimmune diseases, pregnancy or lactation. Clinical symptoms, serum thyroxine and TRAb, thyroid ultrasound, and orbital computed tomography formed the basis for the diagnoses. PBMCs were isolated from about 9.1 ml of fresh peripheral blood by Ficoll-Paque density gradient centrifugation. Total RNA was extracted using Trizol reagent, and RNA quality was assessed on an Agilent 2100 Bioanalyzer.

These data are taken from a study of T cells in Graves' hyperthyroidism and ophthalmopathy (dated 2019 in TCRdb). Concerning the study at large: Peripheral blood samples were taken at the time of initial diagnosis, prior to any treatment. TCR V-J signatures able to tell the groups apart were searched for in a discovery cohort of 90 to 100 patients, of whom approximately 40 had Graves' ophthalmopathy and more than 55 had stable Graves' hyperthyroidism. An independent validation cohort of under 20 hyperthyroidism patients and 17 patients who later progressed to ophthalmopathy tested prospective prediction of ophthalmopathy. The approximately 90 discovery patients were divided at random into training and test sets in a 7:3 ratio. In addition, the study compared T-cell repertoires in thyroid tissue and in blood from six Graves' hyperthyroidism patients. Following sampling, methimazole starting at 30 mg daily was given to hyperthyroidism patients, and high-dose intravenous methylprednisolone was given to ophthalmopathy patients. The paper reports TCR Vbeta CDR3 sequencing of more than 120 peripheral blood samples: around 41 ophthalmopathy, 70 to 85 hyperthyroidism and around 17 progressor patients. Overall results and qualifications from the work: Blood samples also contained most of the expanded thyroid clonotypes (frequency above 0.001), which suggests that blood repertoires may reflect thyroid immune responses. In validation, the model predicted progression to ophthalmopathy with 60% to 71% sensitivity and around 72% specificity, a median of about six months before onset. No statistical method was used to fix the sample size in advance, and group allocation was not hidden from the investigators. Ophthalmopathy was separated from stable hyperthyroidism by a 13 V-J signature model, with roughly 88% sensitivity and roughly 81% specificity obtained in cross-validation and 80%/75% obtained in testing.

The TCR beta CDR3 regions were amplified from the RNA transcripts. A first-round RT-PCR of the TCR CDR3 used the HTBI primer set with the Qiagen OneStep RT-PCR kit. Libraries were constructed in a second round of multiplex PCR, after which size selection and purification were performed. The libraries were sequenced on an Illumina HiSeq2000 using paired-end 100 bp reads. The source study handled its data this way. SOAPnuke was used to process the raw data, with reads discarded if the reads contained adapters or uncalled bases, had a mean Phred below 15, or lacked an exact constant-primer or identifier match. High-quality paired reads were merged with COPE v1.2.5, and unique nucleotide sequences were defined as clonotypes. MiTCR v1.1 was used to align clonotypes to the IMGT TRBV, TRBD and TRBJ reference segments. The analysis was restricted to V-J combinations with a frequency above 0.0001, which together covered roughly 99% of the repertoires. A TCS score was defined as the ratio between F50 (clonal expansion) and ExV (chaos), using BLOSUM62-based TCRdist between CDR3 peptides within each V-J. Welch's t-statistics and random forest reduced around 520 V-J features to 13, which were used in a naive Bayes classifier (R e1071). The public reads were reanalyzed by TCRdb: fastp trimming at Q25, MiXCR alignment, in-frame beta chains only. Rows merge per CDR3 protein into single entries with the most common DNA and genes. TCRdb's processing, not the authors', yielded these V and J calls. The sample table contains around 350,000 distinct CDR3 sequences; only one count was recorded for around 13% of them. About 18% of the sample is held by the ten biggest clonotypes.

The sequence links TRBV6-2 or TRBV6-3 to TRBJ2-7; the D segment is perhaps TRBD1 or TRBD2, each sharing 5 matched bases. The TCR was taken from a woman younger than 45 with Graves' ophthalmopathy. The source material was blood. This receptor carries the CDR3 CASSYAGRDEQYF. The nucleotides read TGTGCCAGCAGTTATGCAGGGCGGGACGAGCAGTACTTC.